This T cell receptor (beta chain) comes out of a study of blood T cell repertoires in COVID-19. The assay was immunoSEQ multiplex PCR, and TCRdb's table has in-frame clones only and misses some. The sample lists hundreds of thousands of clones; 89% were seen once. Seattle enrolled patients during active infection and tracked them longitudinally. Unmatched junction bases numbered 6, after V lost 5 bases and J lost 5 bases. Germline-derived CDR1 and CDR2 are SGHNT and YENEEA. The CDR3 length is 15 residues. The chain combines TRBV11-3 with TRBJ2-1; 10 bases align to TRBD2. Source material: peripheral blood. The TCR was taken from a young woman with COVID-19, enrolled during active disease. The CDR3, as DNA: TGTGCCAGCAGCAGGACTAGCGGAACTAACAATGAGCAGTTCTTC. Protein sequence: CASSRTSGTNNEQFF.